A single sample gave rise to the 10 T cell receptor beta chains below, sequenced in a study of T cell clonality in common variable immunodeficiency. The protocol was immunoSEQ multiplex PCR, while the TCRdb copy is restricted to in-frame clones and leaves out a portion. The sample gives more than 55,000 clones, none seen only once, and the top ten clones hold over 1.5%. Sequencing was carried out using peripheral blood mononuclear cells. The receptors were gathered from a person aged 18-69 years in good health.

This clone was picked up many times. The CDR3 extends 3 residues past the end of the read, so its final part is completed from the germline J gene. The chain couples TRBV30 to TRBJ1-3; D is possibly TRBD1 (5 bases). Germline lookup yields CDR1 GTSNPN and CDR2 SVGIG (reference sequence). This CDR3 is 16 amino acids long. Trimming removed 5 bases from V and 0 bases from J, with 17 bases in between. The CDR3 DNA, read in part, is TGTGCCTGGGATGGGCCGGGGGTGGGCTCTGGAAACACC. Its translation is CAWDGPGVGSGNT. The entire CDR3 protein is CAWDGPGVGSGNTIYF. Full variable domain (missing parts from reference TRBV30 and TRBJ1-3): SQTIHQWPATLVQPVGSPLSLECTVEGTSNPNLYWYRQAAGRGLQLLFYSVGIGQISSEVPQNLSASRPQDRQFILSSKKLLLSDSGFYLCAWDGPGVGSGNTIYFGEGSWLTVV.

There are a few counts of this clone. The read comes to an end 3 residues before the CDR3 does, leaving the germline J gene to fill in the end. This chain links TRBV18 with TRBJ1-2; weak D call: TRBD1 (5 bases). Germline CDR1 is KGHSH and CDR2 is LQKENI. This CDR3 contains 13 residues. The CDR3 bases that were read are TGTGCCAGCTCGACGGACACTTCCTACGAC. It yields the protein CASSTDTSYD. The whole CDR3 protein reads CASSTDTSYDYTF.

There are many counts of this clone. With the read ending 3 residues before the CDR3 end, the germline J gene is used to fill in that end. The chain has TRBV4-2 and TRBJ1-5; D remains unclear. Germline V gene sequence: CDR1 LGHNA, CDR2 YNFKEQ. The CDR3 loop spans 15 amino acids. Trimming shortened V by 0 bases and J by 1 base, and 7 bases separated the two germline ends. The DNA read from the CDR3 is TGTGCCAGCAGCCAAGAATGGCAGAGCAATCAGCCC. Protein product: CASSQEWQSNQP. The CDR3 as a whole reads CASSQEWQSNQPQHF.

This clone was observed at least ten times. The CDR3 is cut off 3 residues early in the read; its end comes from the germline J gene. The genes are TRBV5-1 and TRBJ1-5; TRBD1 matches at 8 bases. This CDR3 region has 15 residues. Germline V gene data show CDR1 as SGHRS and CDR2 as YFSETQ. The J segment lost 4 bases and the V segment lost 4 bases, leaving 7 bases of the junction unmatched. Here the CDR3 reads CASSTGTGQNQPQHF. The part of the CDR3 DNA that was read is TGCGCCAGCAGCACGGGGACAGGACAGAATCAGCCC.

The sample holds many counts of this clone. The read falls 3 residues short of the CDR3 end, and the missing part is taken from the germline J gene. This chain uses TRBV20-1 with TRBJ2-7; 9 nucleotides line up with TRBD2. Germline values: CDR1 DFQATT, CDR2 SNEGSKA (reference sequence). After removal of 2 bases from V and 6 bases from J, the junction contained 14 bases not matched to a gene. This CDR3 spans 16 amino acids. The CDR3 DNA, read in part, is TGCAGTGCTAGAATCCTTACCGGGACTAGCTCTTCCGAG. As protein: CSARILTGTSSSE. The CDR3 in full is CSARILTGTSSSEQYF.

This clone was counted ten times or more. The read stops 3 residues short of the end of the CDR3; the missing end is completed from the germline J gene. The rearrangement links TRBV7-6 to TRBJ2-1; D is unresolved. The germline V gene encodes CDR1 SGHVS and CDR2 FNYEAQ. V dropped 2 bases and J dropped 8 bases, with 7 bases sitting between them. The CDR3 contains 12 residues. Here the CDR3 reads CASSLRPDEQFF. The part of the CDR3 DNA that was read is TGTGCCAGCAGCTTACGTCCGGATGAG. The full variable domain, rest sourced from reference TRBV7-6 and TRBJ2-1, is GAGVSQSPRYKVTKRGQDVALRCDPISGHVSLYWYRQALGQGPEFLTYFNYEAQQDKSGLPNDRFSAERPEGSISTLTIQRTEQRDSAMYRCASSLRPDEQFFGPGTRLTVL.

This clone showed up many times. The read terminates 3 residues ahead of where the CDR3 ends, so the germline J gene completes it. J is TRBJ2-4 and V is TRBV2; 12 bases line up with TRBD1. Trimming at V came to 6 bases and at J to 1 base, leaving 4 bases not matched to a gene. Germline CDR1 reads SNHLY; CDR2 reads FYNNEI. CDR3 length: 16 residues. CDR3 loop: CASRGGTGGAKNIQYF. The CDR3 bases that were read are TGTGCCAGCAGAGGAGGGACAGGGGGCGCCAAAAACATT. The full variable domain, its missing parts supplied by reference TRBV2 and TRBJ2-4, is EPEVTQTPSHQVTQMGQEVILRCVPISNHLYFYWYRQILGQKVEFLVSFYNNEISEKSEIFDDQFSVERPDGSNFTLKIRSTKLEDSAMYFCASRGGTGGAKNIQYFGAGTRLSVL.

This clone has at least ten counts. From the germline J gene comes the end of the CDR3, since the read stops 3 residues before it. The J gene is TRBJ2-3, the V gene TRBV28, with D perhaps assigned TRBD1 or TRBD2 (5 bases each). Trimming stripped 6 bases from V and 0 bases from J, with 10 bases between. This CDR3 spans 14 amino acids. Per the germline V gene, CDR1 is MDHEN and CDR2 is SYDVKM. The DNA read from the CDR3 is TGTGCCAGCAGCAGGGAGTACAGCACAGATACG. This codes for CASSREYSTDT. From start to end, the CDR3 is CASSREYSTDTQYF.

This clone showed up many times. The read comes to an end 3 residues before the CDR3 does, leaving the germline J gene to fill in the end. This chain joins TRBV5-4 and TRBJ2-7; TRBD1 matches 11 bases. There are 16 residues in the CDR3. Germline CDR1 SGHNT, CDR2 YYREEE (reference sequence). Trimming cost V 4 bases and J 4 bases; bases outside gene matches: 10. CDR3 amino acids: CASSTTSGQGEYEQYF. Incomplete CDR3 DNA: TGTGCCAGCAGCACGACTTCGGGACAGGGGGAATACGAG.

This clone was picked up many times. The CDR3 is cut off 3 residues early in the read; its end comes from the germline J gene. V is TRBV20-1 and J is TRBJ2-3, with D maybe TRBD1 (6 bases). The CDR3 is 15 amino acids. Trimming cost V 6 bases and J 5 bases, with 21 bases left between them. Germline V gene lookup returns CDR1 DFQATT and CDR2 SNEGSKA (reference sequence). The CDR3 DNA, read in part, is TGCAGTGCCTCTAAGAACAGGGTTTTGTTAGATACG. Amino acids: CSASKNRVLLDT. The entire CDR3 protein is CSASKNRVLLDTQYF.